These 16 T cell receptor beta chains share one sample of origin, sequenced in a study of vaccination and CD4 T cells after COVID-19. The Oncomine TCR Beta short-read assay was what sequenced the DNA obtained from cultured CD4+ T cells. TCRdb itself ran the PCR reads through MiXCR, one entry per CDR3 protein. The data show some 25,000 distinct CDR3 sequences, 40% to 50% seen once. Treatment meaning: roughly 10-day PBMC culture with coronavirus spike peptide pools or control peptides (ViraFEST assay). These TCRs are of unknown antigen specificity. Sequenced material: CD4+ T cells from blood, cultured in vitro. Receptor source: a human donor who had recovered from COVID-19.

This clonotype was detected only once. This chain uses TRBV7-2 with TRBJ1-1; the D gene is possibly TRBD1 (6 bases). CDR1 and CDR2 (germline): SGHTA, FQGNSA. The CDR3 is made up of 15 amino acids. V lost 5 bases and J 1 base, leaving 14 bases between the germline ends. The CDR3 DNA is TGTGCCAGCAGCACTGCAGGGGTCCGGAACACTGAAGCTTTCTTT. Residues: CASSTAGVRNTEAFF.

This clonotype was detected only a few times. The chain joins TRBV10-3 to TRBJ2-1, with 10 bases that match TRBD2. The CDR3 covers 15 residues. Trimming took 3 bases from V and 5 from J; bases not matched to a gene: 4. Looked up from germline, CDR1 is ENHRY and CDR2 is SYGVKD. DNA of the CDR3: TGTGCCATCAGTGAAGGCAGCGGGGGGGACAATGAGCAGTTCTTC. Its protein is CAISEGSGGDNEQFF.

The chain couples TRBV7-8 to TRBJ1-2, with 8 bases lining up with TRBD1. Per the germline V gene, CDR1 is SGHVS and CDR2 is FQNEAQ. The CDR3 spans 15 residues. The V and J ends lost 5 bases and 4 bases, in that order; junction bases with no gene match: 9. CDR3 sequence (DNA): TGTGCCAGCAGCCACCGGGACAGGACGATCTATGGCTACACCTTC. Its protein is CASSHRDRTIYGYTF.

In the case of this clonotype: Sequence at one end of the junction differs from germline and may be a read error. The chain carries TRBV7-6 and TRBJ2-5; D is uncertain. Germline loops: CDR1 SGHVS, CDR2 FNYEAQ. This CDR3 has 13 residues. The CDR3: CASSAASTETQYF. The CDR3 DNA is TGTGCTAGCAGTGCGGCTTCCACGGAGACCCAGTACTTC.

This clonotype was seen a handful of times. The CDR3 DNA follows: TGTGCCAGCACATTGGCGTGGGGCAGCTACGAGCAGTACTTC. Its translation: CASTLAWGSYEQYF. The chain is built from TRBV11-2 and TRBJ2-7, with a tentative D call TRBD1 (5 bases). Trimming took off 7 bases at V and 3 bases at J, with 16 bases between the two ends. The CDR3 is 14 amino acids. Per the germline V gene, CDR1 is SGHAT and CDR2 is FQNNGV.

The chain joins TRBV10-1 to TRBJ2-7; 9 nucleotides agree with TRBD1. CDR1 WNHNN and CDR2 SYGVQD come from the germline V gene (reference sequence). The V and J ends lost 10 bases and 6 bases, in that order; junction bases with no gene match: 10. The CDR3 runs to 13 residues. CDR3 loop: CATSRDRVGEQYF. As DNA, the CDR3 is TGCGCCACCTCACGGGACAGGGTTGGCGAGCAGTACTTC.

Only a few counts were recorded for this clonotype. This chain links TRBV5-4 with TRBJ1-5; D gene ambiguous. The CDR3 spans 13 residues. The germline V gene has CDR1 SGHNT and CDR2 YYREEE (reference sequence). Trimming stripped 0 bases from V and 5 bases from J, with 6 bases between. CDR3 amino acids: CASSLGRYQPQHF. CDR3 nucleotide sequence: TGTGCCAGCAGCTTGGGTCGGTATCAGCCCCAGCATTTT. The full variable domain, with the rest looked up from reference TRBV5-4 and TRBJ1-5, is ETGVTQSPTHLIKTRGQQVTLRCSSQSGHNTVSWYQQALGQGPQFIFQYYREEENGRGNFPPRFSGLQFPNYSSELNVNALELDDSALYLCASSLGRYQPQHFGDGTRLSIL.

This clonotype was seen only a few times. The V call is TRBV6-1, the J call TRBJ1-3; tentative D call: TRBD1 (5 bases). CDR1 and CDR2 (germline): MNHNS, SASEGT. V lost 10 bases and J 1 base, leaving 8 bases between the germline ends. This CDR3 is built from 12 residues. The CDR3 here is CATRTSGNTIYF. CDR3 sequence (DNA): TGTGCCACCAGGACATCTGGAAACACCATATATTTT.

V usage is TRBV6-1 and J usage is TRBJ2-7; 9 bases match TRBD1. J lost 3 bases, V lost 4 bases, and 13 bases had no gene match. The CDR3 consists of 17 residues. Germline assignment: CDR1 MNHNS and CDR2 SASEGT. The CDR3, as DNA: TGTGCCAGCAGTGTTTTCGGTGTCGGGACAGGGAGCTACGAGCAGTACTTC. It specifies CASSVFGVGTGSYEQYF.

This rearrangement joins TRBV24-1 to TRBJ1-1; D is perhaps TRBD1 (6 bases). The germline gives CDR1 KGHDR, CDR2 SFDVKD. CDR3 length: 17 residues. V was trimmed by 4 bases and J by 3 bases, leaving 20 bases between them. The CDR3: CATSDPRRGGSHTEAFF. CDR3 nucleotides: TGTGCCACCAGTGACCCCCGACGAGGGGGTTCGCACACTGAAGCTTTCTTT.

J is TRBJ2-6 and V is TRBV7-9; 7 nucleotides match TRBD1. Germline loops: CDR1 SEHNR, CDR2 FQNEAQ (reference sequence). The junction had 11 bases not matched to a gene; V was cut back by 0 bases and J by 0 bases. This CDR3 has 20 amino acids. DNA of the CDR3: TGTGCCAGCAGCTTAGCCGCAGGGACAGCAGAAGTCTCTGGGGCCAACGTCCTGACTTTC. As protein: CASSLAAGTAEVSGANVLTF.

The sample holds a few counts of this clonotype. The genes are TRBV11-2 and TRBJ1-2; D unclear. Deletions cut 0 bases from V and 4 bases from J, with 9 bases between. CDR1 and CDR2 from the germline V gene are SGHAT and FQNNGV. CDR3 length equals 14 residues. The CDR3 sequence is CASSLERSGYGYTF. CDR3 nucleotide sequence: TGTGCCAGCAGCTTAGAGCGCTCGGGCTATGGCTACACCTTC.

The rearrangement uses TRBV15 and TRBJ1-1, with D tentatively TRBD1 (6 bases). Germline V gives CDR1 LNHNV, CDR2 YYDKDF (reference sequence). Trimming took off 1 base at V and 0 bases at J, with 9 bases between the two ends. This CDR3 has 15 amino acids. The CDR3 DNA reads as TGTGCCACCAGCAGAGGGCAGGGGATGAACACTGAAGCTTTCTTT. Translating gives CATSRGQGMNTEAFF.

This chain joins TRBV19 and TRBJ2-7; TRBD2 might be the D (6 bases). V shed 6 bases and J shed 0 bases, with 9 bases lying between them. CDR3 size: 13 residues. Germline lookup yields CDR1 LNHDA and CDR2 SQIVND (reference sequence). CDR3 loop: CASSTGGSYEQYF. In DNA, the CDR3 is TGTGCCAGTAGCACCGGGGGCTCCTACGAGCAGTACTTC.

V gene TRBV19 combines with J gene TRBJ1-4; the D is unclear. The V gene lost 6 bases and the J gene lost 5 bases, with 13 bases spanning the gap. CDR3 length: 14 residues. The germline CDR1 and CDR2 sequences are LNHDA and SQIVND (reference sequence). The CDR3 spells CASRVPDPNEKLFF. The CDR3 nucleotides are TGTGCCAGTAGGGTCCCTGATCCGAATGAAAAACTGTTTTTT.

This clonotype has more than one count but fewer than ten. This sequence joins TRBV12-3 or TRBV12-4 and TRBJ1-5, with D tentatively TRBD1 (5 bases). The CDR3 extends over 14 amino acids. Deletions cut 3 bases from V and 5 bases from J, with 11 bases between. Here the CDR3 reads CASSFSGGDQPQHF. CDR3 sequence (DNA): TGTGCCAGCAGTTTTTCCGGGGGAGATCAGCCCCAGCATTTT.